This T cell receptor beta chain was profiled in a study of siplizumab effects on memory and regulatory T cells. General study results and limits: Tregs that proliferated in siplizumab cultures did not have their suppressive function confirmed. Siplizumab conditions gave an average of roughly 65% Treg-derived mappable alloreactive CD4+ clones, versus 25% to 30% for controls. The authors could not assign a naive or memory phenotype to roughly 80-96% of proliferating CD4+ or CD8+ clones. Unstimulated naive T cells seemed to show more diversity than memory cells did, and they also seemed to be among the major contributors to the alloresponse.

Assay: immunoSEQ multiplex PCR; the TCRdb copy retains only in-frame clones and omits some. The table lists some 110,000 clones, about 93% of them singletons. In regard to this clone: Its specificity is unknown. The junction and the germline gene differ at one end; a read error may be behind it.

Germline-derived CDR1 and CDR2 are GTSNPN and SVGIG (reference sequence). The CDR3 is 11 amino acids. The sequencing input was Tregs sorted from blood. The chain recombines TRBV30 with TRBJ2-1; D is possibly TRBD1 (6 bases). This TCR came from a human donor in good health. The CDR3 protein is CAWSVLQGYLF. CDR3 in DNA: TGTGCCTGGAGTGTTTTACAGGGCTACCTCTTC.